Listed below are T cell receptor beta chains from one sample, sequenced in a study of response to subunit inactivated influenza vaccine. Each CDR3 protein is one row after TCRdb ran MiXCR on the RT-PCR reads. The sample holds about 780,000 distinct CDR3 sequences; around 18% are singletons and the top ten take about a tenth. The specimen was PBMCs from blood, collected approximately 5 days after vaccination. The receptors come from a man in his fifties who received an inactivated influenza vaccine. The CDR3 runs from the conserved cysteine through the conserved F or W. The D gene is left open where the match is weak. The size entry is marked missing in some rows and otherwise reads once, few, many or a size class.

V gene: TRBV5-5; D gene: .; clone size: few; J gene: TRBJ2-7; CDR3 protein: CASGRESYEQYF; CDR3 DNA: TGTGCCAGCGGCAGGGAGTCCTACGAGCAGTACTTC
V gene: TRBV6-5; D gene: .; clone size: few; J gene: TRBJ1-1; CDR3 protein: CASSYRTEAFF; CDR3 DNA: TGTGCCAGCAGTTACCGTACTGAAGCTTTCTTT
V gene: TRBV6-5; D gene: .; clone size: .; J gene: TRBJ2-5; CDR3 protein: CASSQGWETQYF; CDR3 DNA: TGTGCCAGCAGCCAGGGATGGGAGACCCAGTACTTC
V gene: TRBV28; D gene: .; clone size: few; J gene: TRBJ2-7; CDR3 protein: CATHEGVRYEQYF; CDR3 DNA: TGTGCCACCCACGAGGGGGTCCGCTACGAGCAGTACTTC
V gene: TRBV12-3/TRBV12-4; D gene: .; clone size: .; J gene: TRBJ1-2; CDR3 protein: CASSPAGYGYTF; CDR3 DNA: TGTGCCAGCAGCCCCGCGGGATATGGCTACACCTTC
V gene: TRBV9; D gene: .; clone size: few; J gene: TRBJ2-2; CDR3 protein: CASSDGSHTGELFF; CDR3 DNA: TGTGCCAGCAGCGATGGGTCACACACCGGGGAGCTGTTTTTT
V gene: TRBV6-2/TRBV6-3; D gene: .; clone size: many; J gene: TRBJ1-2; CDR3 protein: CASSYQTGQTNYGYTF; CDR3 DNA: TGTGCCAGCAGTTACCAGACAGGACAAACCAACTATGGCTACACCTTC
V gene: TRBV6-6; D gene: .; clone size: few; J gene: TRBJ2-1; CDR3 protein: CASSYSSYEQFF; CDR3 DNA: TGTGCCAGCAGTTACTCGTCTTATGAGCAGTTCTTC
V gene: TRBV3-1; D gene: .; clone size: few; J gene: TRBJ2-5; CDR3 protein: CASSQGVEVPLLETQYF; CDR3 DNA: TGTGCCAGCAGCCAAGGGGTCGAGGTGCCGCTGTTAGAGACCCAGTACTTC
V gene: TRBV4-3; D gene: TRBD2; clone size: .; J gene: TRBJ2-1; CDR3 protein: CASSWGGEQFF; CDR3 DNA: TGCGCCAGCAGTTGGGGGGGTGAGCAGTTCTTC
V gene: TRBV29-1; D gene: .; clone size: .; J gene: TRBJ2-3; CDR3 protein: CSVERQNSDTQYF; CDR3 DNA: TGCAGCGTTGAACGTCAGAATTCAGATACGCAGTATTTT
V gene: TRBV7-9; D gene: .; clone size: .; J gene: TRBJ1-4; CDR3 protein: CASSLDGNEKLFF; CDR3 DNA: TGTGCCAGCAGCTTAGACGGGAATGAAAAACTGTTTTTT
V gene: TRBV9; D gene: TRBD1; clone size: .; J gene: TRBJ1-1; CDR3 protein: CASSSPRDRGQDTEAFF; CDR3 DNA: TGTGCCAGCAGTTCTCCCCGGGACAGGGGGCAGGACACTGAAGCTTTCTTT
V gene: TRBV24-1; D gene: TRBD1; clone size: .; J gene: TRBJ1-2; CDR3 protein: CAHHVVSGQGPRGPF; CDR3 DNA: TGTGCCCACCACGTGGTGTCGGGACAGGGGCCCCGCGGACCCTTC
V gene: TRBV6-2/TRBV6-3; D gene: .; clone size: many; J gene: TRBJ2-3; CDR3 protein: CASSEQTHSSTDTQYF; CDR3 DNA: TGTGCCAGCAGTGAACAGACACATTCTAGCACAGATACGCAGTATTTT
V gene: TRBV7-9; D gene: .; clone size: few; J gene: TRBJ2-5; CDR3 protein: CASSPTETQYF; CDR3 DNA: TGTGCCAGCAGCCCCACCGAGACCCAGTACTTC
V gene: TRBV24-1; D gene: .; clone size: few; J gene: TRBJ2-5; CDR3 protein: CATSDSSKKGTQYF; CDR3 DNA: TGTGCCACCAGTGACTCCTCAAAGAAAGGGACCCAGTACTTC
V gene: TRBV12-3/TRBV12-4; D gene: .; clone size: many; J gene: TRBJ2-4; CDR3 protein: CASSWDNKNIQYF; CDR3 DNA: TGTGCCAGCAGTTGGGACAACAAAAACATTCAGTACTTC
V gene: TRBV12-3/TRBV12-4; D gene: .; clone size: many; J gene: TRBJ2-2; CDR3 protein: CASKQLGGDSTGELFF; CDR3 DNA: TGTGCCAGCAAACAACTCGGGGGGGACAGCACCGGGGAGCTGTTTTTT
V gene: TRBV5-1; D gene: TRBD1; clone size: .; J gene: TRBJ2-1; CDR3 protein: CASSNDRGEKFF; CDR3 DNA: TGCGCCAGCAGCAACGACAGGGGTGAGAAGTTCTTC
V gene: TRBV4-1; D gene: TRBD2; clone size: few; J gene: TRBJ2-5; CDR3 protein: CASSQDNGGDQETQYF; CDR3 DNA: TGCGCCAGCAGCCAAGATAACGGGGGGGATCAAGAGACCCAGTACTTC
V gene: TRBV20-1; D gene: TRBD2; clone size: .; J gene: TRBJ2-1; CDR3 protein: CSARLAGDHNEQFF; CDR3 DNA: TGCAGTGCTCGACTAGCGGGAGACCACAATGAGCAGTTCTTC
V gene: TRBV7-9; D gene: .; clone size: many; J gene: TRBJ2-7; CDR3 protein: CASSYGGLYEQYF; CDR3 DNA: TGTGCCAGCAGCTATGGGGGCCTCTACGAGCAGTACTTC
V gene: TRBV20-1; D gene: TRBD2; clone size: many; J gene: TRBJ2-3; CDR3 protein: CSARGLAGTDTQYF; CDR3 DNA: TGCAGTGCGCGAGGACTAGCGGGCACAGATACGCAGTATTTT
V gene: TRBV6-2/TRBV6-3; D gene: .; clone size: .; J gene: TRBJ2-5; CDR3 protein: CASSYPSQGEETQYF; CDR3 DNA: TGTGCCAGCAGCTACCCGTCGCAGGGAGAAGAGACCCAGTACTTC
V gene: TRBV10-3; D gene: .; clone size: .; J gene: TRBJ2-2; CDR3 protein: CAISDSYTGELFF; CDR3 DNA: TGTGCCATCAGTGACTCTTACACCGGGGAGCTGTTTTTT
V gene: TRBV29-1; D gene: TRBD2; clone size: few; J gene: TRBJ2-7; CDR3 protein: CSVKVAGVYEQYF; CDR3 DNA: TGCAGCGTTAAGGTAGCGGGAGTATACGAGCAGTACTTC
V gene: TRBV24-1; D gene: .; clone size: .; J gene: TRBJ2-2; CDR3 protein: CATSGRAGELFF; CDR3 DNA: TGTGCCACCAGTGGAAGGGCCGGGGAGCTGTTTTTT
V gene: TRBV5-5; D gene: .; clone size: few; J gene: TRBJ2-3; CDR3 protein: CASSAFREYPLYF; CDR3 DNA: TGTGCCAGCAGCGCATTCCGGGAGTACCCTCTGTATTTT
V gene: TRBV10-2; D gene: .; clone size: few; J gene: TRBJ2-2; CDR3 protein: CASCPGQLLGELFF; CDR3 DNA: TGCGCCAGCTGTCCGGGACAACTACTCGGGGAGCTGTTTTTT
V gene: TRBV10-3; D gene: .; clone size: .; J gene: TRBJ2-5; CDR3 protein: CAISAKEGFKETQYF; CDR3 DNA: TGTGCCATCAGTGCCAAGGAGGGTTTTAAAGAGACCCAGTACTTC
V gene: TRBV6-5; D gene: .; clone size: .; J gene: TRBJ1-6; CDR3 protein: CASSYSRRAFYSPLHF; CDR3 DNA: TGTGCCAGCAGTTACTCGAGAAGGGCCTTCTATTCACCCCTCCACTTT
V gene: TRBV7-2; D gene: TRBD2; clone size: .; J gene: TRBJ2-2; CDR3 protein: CASSLRTRIPTGELFF; CDR3 DNA: TGTGCCAGCAGCTTAAGGACTAGAATTCCCACCGGGGAGCTGTTTTTT
V gene: TRBV7-8; D gene: .; clone size: once; J gene: TRBJ2-5; CDR3 protein: CASSLDRAQEAQYF; CDR3 DNA: TGTGCCAGCAGCTTAGACAGGGCCCAAGAGGCCCAGTACTTC
V gene: TRBV29-1; D gene: .; clone size: few; J gene: TRBJ2-5; CDR3 protein: CSVVGTETQYF; CDR3 DNA: TGCAGCGTTGTCGGTACAGAGACCCAGTACTTC